These 32 T cell receptor beta chains share one sample of origin, sequenced in a study of human T cells and chemical hapten exposure. Time point noted: patch test 1, 2 weeks after DPC sensitization. Treatment noted: therapeutic diphenylcyclopropenone sensitization with weekly scalp DPC. One entry per CDR3 protein results from TCRdb running MiXCR on the RACE reads. Of more than 150,000 distinct CDR3 sequences listed, 14% are singletons. The sequencing used whole blood, collected in connection with sensitization to the hapten diphenylcyclopropenone (DPC). Receptors originate from a woman younger than 45 with alopecia areata. Some clones in this sample may be carry-over from other donors' samples.

This clonotype was picked up a small number of times. V is TRBV18 and J is TRBJ2-2; unclear D gene. Germline CDR1 is KGHSH and CDR2 is LQKENI. CDR3 length equals 21 residues. V lost 1 base and J lost 0, with 24 bases in between. CDR3 sequence reads: CASSPRRAETRSAPNTGELFF. CDR3 sequence (DNA): TGTGCCAGCTCACCACGTAGAGCAGAAACCCGCTCGGCCCCGAACACCGGGGAGCTGTTTTTT.

This chain links TRBV28 with TRBJ2-2, with D unclear. Deletions cut 6 bases from V and 3 bases from J, with 8 bases between. The CDR3 is made up of 13 amino acids. Germline CDR1 and CDR2: MDHEN and SYDVKM. The CDR3 sequence is CASSLDYTGELFF. In nucleotides, the CDR3 is TGTGCCAGCAGCCTTGATTACACCGGGGAGCTGTTTTTT.

This rearrangement joins TRBV29-1 to TRBJ2-3; D is uncertain. The V end was cut by 8 bases, the J end by 4 bases, with 13 bases between. The germline CDR1 and CDR2 sequences are SQVTM and ANQGSEA. This CDR3 spans 12 amino acids. The CDR3 bases are TGCAGCCCGAGGTCCTTAGCAGATACGCAGTATTTT. Translation: CSPRSLADTQYF.

J is TRBJ1-3 and V is TRBV7-2; 9 nucleotides match TRBD1. Trimming removed 3 bases from V and 7 bases from J; junction bases left unmatched: 4. Germline CDR1 and CDR2: SGHTA and FQGNSA. This CDR3 comprises 14 residues. The CDR3 coding sequence is TGTGCCAGCAGCTTCTATGGGACAGGGAACACCATATATTTT. Its protein product is CASSFYGTGNTIYF.

This clonotype was seen only a few times. The CDR3 loop reads CASSPVQLTDTQYF. DNA for the CDR3: TGTGCCAGCAGCCCCGTGCAGCTCACAGATACGCAGTATTTT. J is TRBJ2-3 and V is TRBV7-2; no clear D gene. V was pared by 5 bases and J by 2 bases, with 11 bases between. This CDR3 contains 14 residues. Germline V gives CDR1 SGHTA, CDR2 FQGNSA.

This clonotype was counted a single time. The chain couples TRBV6-5 to TRBJ1-6; D unresolved. Deletions cut 4 bases from V and 5 bases from J, with 6 bases between. Per germline, CDR1 MNHEY and CDR2 SVGAGI. CDR3 length: 13 amino acids. CDR3 loop: CASSFEHNSPLHF. The CDR3 nucleotides are TGTGCCAGCAGTTTCGAGCATAATTCACCCCTCCACTTT.

The chain recombines TRBV7-3 with TRBJ2-3; 12 bases are shared with TRBD2. Germline-derived CDR1 and CDR2 are SGHTA and FQGTGA. After removal of 2 bases from V and 0 bases from J, the junction contained 6 bases not matched to a gene. The CDR3 is made up of 18 amino acids. The CDR3 loop reads CASSLLPGLAGSTDTQYF. CDR3 in DNA: TGTGCCAGCAGCTTACTCCCTGGACTAGCGGGAAGCACAGATACGCAGTATTTT.

The chain uses TRBV5-1 and TRBJ1-1; unclear D gene. CDR3 size: 15 residues. V was cut by 0 bases and J by 2 bases, with 11 bases left in between. Germline CDR1 and CDR2: SGHRS and YFSETQ. CDR3 nucleotides: TGCGCCAGCAGCTTGGTTTCCGGCACCAACACTGAAGCTTTCTTT. This sequence encodes CASSLVSGTNTEAFF. Together with reference TRBV5-1 and TRBJ1-1, the CDR3 gives the full variable domain: KAGVTQTPRYLIKTRGQQVTLSCSPISGHRSVSWYQQTPGQGLQFLFEYFSETQRNKGNFPGRFSGRQFSNSRSEMNVSTLELGDSALYLCASSLVSGTNTEAFFGQGTRLTVV.

Many counts were recorded for this clonotype. The chain combines TRBV20-1 with TRBJ2-1; 8 bases align to TRBD2. The CDR3 consists of 15 residues. V was clipped by 0 bases and J by 5 bases; unmatched bases: 6. Germline values: CDR1 DFQATT, CDR2 SNEGSKA (reference sequence). The CDR3 region is CSARDESGSDNEQFF. CDR3 nucleotides: TGCAGTGCTAGAGATGAAAGCGGGAGTGACAATGAGCAGTTCTTC.

This clonotype was found many times. This rearrangement joins TRBV7-8 to TRBJ2-1; 9 bases fit TRBD2. Trimming took 5 bases from V and 6 from J; bases not matched to a gene: 8. The CDR3 runs to 15 residues. In germline, CDR1 is SGHVS, CDR2 FQNEAQ. The CDR3 protein is CASSHSGTSFNEQFF. The CDR3 DNA reads as TGTGCCAGCAGCCACTCCGGGACTAGCTTCAATGAGCAGTTCTTC.

This clonotype has at least ten counts. Here the CDR3 DNA reads TGTGCCAGCAGGGGGGTCAATCAGCCCCAGCATTTT. Amino acids: CASRGVNQPQHF. The chain joins TRBV6-5 to TRBJ1-5; a weak D match, TRBD1 (5 bases). The V gene's germline CDR1 is MNHEY and CDR2 SVGAGI. Trimming stripped 6 bases from V and 3 bases from J, with 6 bases between. This CDR3 region has 12 residues.

This clonotype was observed many times. V is TRBV11-2 and J is TRBJ2-1; 9 nucleotides agree with TRBD2. Germline CDR1 SGHAT, CDR2 FQNNGV. The trim removed 6 bases at V and 6 bases at J, leaving 3 bases unmatched. CDR3 length: 13 residues. The CDR3 DNA follows: TGTGCCAGCAGTAGCGGGAGTGGCAATGAGCAGTTCTTC. Translating gives CASSSGSGNEQFF. Filled out from reference TRBV11-2 and TRBJ2-1, the complete variable domain reads EAGVAQSPRYKIIEKRQSVAFWCNPISGHATLYWYQQILGQGPKLLIQFQNNGVVDDSQLPKDRFSAERLKGVDSTLKIQPAKLEDSAVYLCASSSGSGNEQFFGPGTRLTVL.

This clonotype was seen only a few times. The chain is built from TRBV20-1 and TRBJ1-2; tentative D call: TRBD1 (6 bases). V was pared by 1 base and J by 3 bases, with 12 bases between. The germline V gene encodes CDR1 DFQATT and CDR2 SNEGSKA (reference sequence). CDR3 length: 14 amino acids. This CDR3 is CSARAQGKHYGYTF. The CDR3 coding sequence is TGCAGTGCTAGAGCGCAGGGGAAGCACTATGGCTACACCTTC.

J is TRBJ2-2 and V is TRBV7-3; possible D gene TRBD1, 6 bases. V was shortened by 5 bases and J by 6 bases, with 10 bases between the two germline ends. The CDR3 runs to 13 residues. Germline-derived CDR1 and CDR2 are SGHTA and FQGTGA. As DNA, the CDR3 is TGTGCCAGCAGCCCAGGGGTCCCCGGGGAGCTGTTTTTT. Translating it yields CASSPGVPGELFF.

The genes are TRBV19 and TRBJ1-4, with unresolved D. CDR1 and CDR2 from the germline V gene are LNHDA and SQIVND (reference sequence). There are 13 residues in the CDR3. The V end lost 6 bases, the J end lost 8 bases, and 13 bases lay between the germline ends. DNA of the CDR3: TGTGCCAGTAGGTTTGGGCAGTTGGAAAAACTGTTTTTT. Translated: CASRFGQLEKLFF.

The chain joins TRBV7-9 to TRBJ1-4; a possible D gene is TRBD1 (6 bases). Trimming removed 5 bases from V and 8 bases from J, with 15 bases in between. Germline V lookup: CDR1 SEHNR, CDR2 FQNEAQ (reference sequence). CDR3 size: 14 residues. The CDR3 coding sequence is TGTGCCAGCAGCCAGGCAGGGGATGGAGAAAAACTGTTTTTT. It is translated as CASSQAGDGEKLFF.

The chain links TRBV10-3 to TRBJ2-7; the match to TRBD1 covers 7 bases. There are 14 residues in the CDR3. Germline V gene data show CDR1 as ENHRY and CDR2 as SYGVKD. The V gene end was trimmed by 2 bases and the J gene end by 0 bases; junction bases not matched to a gene: 1. The CDR3 here is CAISETGDSYEQYF. Written as DNA, the CDR3 is TGTGCCATCAGTGAGACAGGGGACTCCTACGAGCAGTACTTC.

This clonotype has a count of ten or more. The chain carries TRBV5-5 and TRBJ2-5; possibly TRBD2 for D (7 bases). The CDR3 consists of 18 residues. The V gene's germline CDR1 is SGHKS and CDR2 YYEKEE (reference sequence). Trimming removed 3 bases at V and 1 base at J, with 22 bases between. The CDR3 protein is CASSSLGGAHVFQETQYF. The CDR3 region has the DNA TGTGCCAGCAGCTCCCTAGGGGGGGCGCATGTCTTCCAAGAGACCCAGTACTTC. The full variable domain, in which reference TRBV5-5 and TRBJ2-5 provide the parts outside the CDR3, is DAGVTQSPTHLIKTRGQQVTLRCSPISGHKSVSWYQQVLGQGPQFIFQYYEKEERGRGNFPDRFSARQFPNYSSELNVNALLLGDSALYLCASSSLGGAHVFQETQYFGPGTRLLVL.

This clonotype showed up just a few times. The chain uses TRBV30 and TRBJ2-5; TRBD2 matches at 11 bases. V gave up 6 bases and J gave up 1 base; unmatched junction bases: 7. The germline V gene encodes CDR1 GTSNPN and CDR2 SVGIG (reference sequence). The CDR3 totals 15 residues. As DNA, the CDR3 is TGTGCCTGCCTGGGACTAGCGGACCCCCAAGAGACCCAGTACTTC. It codes for CACLGLADPQETQYF.

Ten or more counts support this clonotype. V is TRBV5-1 and J is TRBJ1-1, with unresolved D. Trimming shortened V by 0 bases and J by 1 base, and 7 bases separated the two germline ends. The CDR3 has 14 amino acids. Germline V CDR1 and CDR2: SGHRS, YFSETQ. The CDR3, as DNA: TGCGCCAGCAGCTTGGGACCTTCGAACACTGAAGCTTTCTTT. This encodes CASSLGPSNTEAFF.

This clonotype was counted a few times. The chain carries TRBV5-1 and TRBJ1-1; D might be TRBD1 (6 bases). CDR1 is SGHRS and CDR2 is YFSETQ in the germline V gene. The CDR3 runs to 12 residues. V shed 4 bases and J shed 3 bases, with 7 bases lying between them. DNA for the CDR3: TGCGCCAGCAGCAAGGGGGACACTGAAGCTTTCTTT. Translating it yields CASSKGDTEAFF.

The chain is built from TRBV18 and TRBJ2-1, with 7 bases identical to TRBD1. From germline, CDR1 is KGHSH and CDR2 LQKENI. V lost 2 bases and J lost 4; bases outside the gene matches: 5. This CDR3 comprises 15 residues. CDR3: CASSPETGRYNEQFF. The CDR3 DNA reads as TGTGCCAGCTCACCAGAGACAGGGCGGTACAATGAGCAGTTCTTC.

The chain recombines TRBV28 with TRBJ2-7, with 7 nucleotides matching TRBD1. Germline CDR1 MDHEN, CDR2 SYDVKM. CDR3 length: 13 residues. J was trimmed by 7 bases and V by 5 bases; bases with no gene match: 8. The CDR3 region is CASSKTGLKEQYF. The CDR3 coding sequence is TGTGCCAGCAGTAAGACAGGGTTGAAGGAGCAGTACTTC.

This sequence joins TRBV28 and TRBJ2-1; a possible D gene is TRBD1 (6 bases). This CDR3 region has 13 residues. Per the germline V gene, CDR1 is MDHEN and CDR2 is SYDVKM. Trimming removed 6 bases at V and 2 bases at J, with 8 bases between. CDR3 in amino acids: CASRQGTYNEQFF. Written as DNA, the CDR3 is TGTGCCAGCAGACAGGGTACCTACAATGAGCAGTTCTTC.

The rearrangement joins TRBV6-5 to TRBJ1-4; D uncertain. Germline V gene sequence: CDR1 MNHEY, CDR2 SVGAGI. The V and J ends lost 6 bases and 8 bases respectively, with 10 bases between them. CDR3 length: 12 residues. The chain's CDR3 is CASSRGREKLFF. In DNA form, the CDR3 reads TGTGCCAGCAGCCGCGGACGGGAAAAACTGTTTTTT.

This chain connects TRBV4-3 to TRBJ1-2; D not resolved. V gave up 4 bases and J gave up 4 bases, with 16 bases separating them. The CDR3 contains 15 residues. Germline V gene lookup returns CDR1 LGHNA and CDR2 YSLEER. The CDR3 region has the DNA TGCGCCAGCAGCCCAAAGACCAGCGTACCCTATGGCTACACCTTC. Its protein is CASSPKTSVPYGYTF.

This clonotype came up a few times. This chain connects TRBV7-6 to TRBJ1-4; no definite D call. Trimming took off 5 bases at V and 6 bases at J, with 13 bases between the two ends. The CDR3 spans 14 residues. Germline loops: CDR1 SGHVS, CDR2 FNYEAQ. In nucleotides, the CDR3 is TGTGCCAGCAGCCTCGCGGGTACTTATGAAAAACTGTTTTTT. This codes for CASSLAGTYEKLFF.

The chain has TRBV15 and TRBJ2-2; no clear D. This CDR3 is 13 amino acids long. The V end was cut by 2 bases, the J end by 6 bases, with 7 bases between. The germline V gene encodes CDR1 LNHNV and CDR2 YYDKDF (reference sequence). This chain's CDR3 is CATSRPGAGELFF. The CDR3 nucleotides read TGTGCCACCAGCAGACCAGGAGCCGGGGAGCTGTTTTTT.

This chain uses TRBV4-3 with TRBJ1-5; D not certain. Per germline, CDR1 LGHNA and CDR2 YSLEER. This CDR3 region has 15 residues. The V end lost 0 bases, the J end lost 1 base, and 7 bases lay between the germline ends. This CDR3 is CASSQEHGSNQPQHF. CDR3 in DNA: TGCGCCAGCAGCCAAGAGCACGGAAGCAATCAGCCCCAGCATTTT.

This clonotype was found a few times. The CDR3 bases are TGTGCCAGCAGTTTATTTTGGCGGCAGGTTACCTACGAGCAGTACTTC. It is translated as CASSLFWRQVTYEQYF. The rearrangement uses TRBV28 and TRBJ2-7, with no clear D. Trimming took off 1 base at V and 2 bases at J, with 15 bases between the two ends. Looked up from germline, CDR1 is MDHEN and CDR2 is SYDVKM. This CDR3 spans 16 amino acids.

This clonotype was found a few times. This chain connects TRBV7-9 to TRBJ2-3; 7 nucleotides match TRBD2. Losses at the gene ends were 3 bases for V and 4 bases for J; bases not matched to a gene: 13. The CDR3 loop spans 17 amino acids. The germline gives CDR1 SEHNR, CDR2 FQNEAQ (reference sequence). CDR3 residues: CASSFLPPGLAADTQYF. CDR3 in DNA: TGTGCCAGCAGCTTTTTGCCCCCGGGGCTAGCGGCAGATACGCAGTATTTT.

This chain links TRBV30 with TRBJ2-7; D remains ambiguous. Germline V gene data show CDR1 as GTSNPN and CDR2 as SVGIG (reference sequence). The CDR3 has 13 amino acids. V shed 0 bases and J shed 6 bases, with 12 bases lying between them. CDR3 sequence (DNA): TGTGCCTGGAGTGTAGGCCGGCGTTCCGAGCAGTACTTC. Protein product: CAWSVGRRSEQYF.